The 11 T cell receptor beta chains below all came from one sample that was sequenced in a study of cytomegalovirus exposure and HLA in healthy donors. Clones were read by immunoSEQ multiplex PCR, and TCRdb kept only the in-frame ones, dropping some. This sample has about 38,000 clones; approximately 92% occur once, and the top ten carry about 3.1%. The sample comprised PBMCs. Source of these receptors: a man between 18 and 29 years old in good health and CMV-seronegative.

J is TRBJ1-3 and V is TRBV10-3, with D uncertain. The CDR3 totals 12 residues. V lost 3 bases and J 7 bases, leaving 7 bases between the germline ends. Germline assignment: CDR1 ENHRY and CDR2 SYGVKD. The CDR3 spells CAISDTANTIYF. CDR3 coding DNA: TGTGCCATCAGTGACACCGCGAACACCATATATTTT.

This chain joins TRBV10-3 and TRBJ2-5; 10 bases align to TRBD2. This CDR3 has 14 amino acids. CDR1 and CDR2 (germline): ENHRY, SYGVKD. J gave up 4 bases and V 5 bases, and 4 bases lay outside the gene matches. In DNA, the CDR3 is TGTGCCATCAGTAGCGGGGGGGCCGGAGAGACCCAGTACTTC. Protein product: CAISSGGAGETQYF.

The chain is built from TRBV7-8 and TRBJ1-5, with 7 bases that match TRBD1. In germline, CDR1 is SGHVS, CDR2 FQNEAQ. V gave up 1 base and J gave up 4 bases; unmatched junction bases: 10. CDR3 size: 17 residues. This CDR3 reads CASSLEFGQGVNQPQHF. The CDR3 bases are TGTGCCAGCAGCTTAGAATTCGGCCAGGGGGTTAATCAGCCCCAGCATTTT.

The chain uses TRBV5-1 and TRBJ1-5; D might be TRBD1 (6 bases). The CDR3 is 16 residues long. CDR1 is SGHRS, CDR2 YFSETQ, per germline. Trimming cost V 4 bases and J 5 bases, with 19 bases left between them. CDR3 sequence: CASSPGGAGAYQPQHF. The CDR3 DNA follows: TGCGCCAGCAGCCCCGGGGGGGCGGGGGCTTATCAGCCCCAGCATTTT.

The chain uses TRBV5-1 and TRBJ2-3; 10 positions agree with TRBD2. V trimming: 0 bases; J trimming: 2 bases; junction bases outside the gene matches: 9. This CDR3 is 18 amino acids long. Germline V CDR1 and CDR2: SGHRS, YFSETQ. The CDR3, as DNA: TGCGCCAGCAGCTTGGCCTTACTAGCGGGGCGGGACACAGATACGCAGTATTTT. This gives the protein CASSLALLAGRDTDTQYF.

The gene calls are TRBV29-1 and TRBJ2-7, with 7 bases identical to TRBD2. Germline V gene lookup returns CDR1 SQVTM and CDR2 ANQGSEA. With V trimmed by 7 bases and J by 7 bases, 16 bases remained unmatched. This CDR3 region has 14 residues. The CDR3 sequence: CSAAELGGAGEQYF. Here the CDR3 DNA reads TGCAGCGCGGCGGAACTGGGGGGAGCGGGAGAGCAGTACTTC.

The rearrangement links TRBV27 to TRBJ2-1; 7 nucleotides match TRBD2. The CDR3 runs to 16 residues. Unmatched junction bases numbered 15, after V lost 3 bases and J lost 10 bases. From germline, CDR1 is MNHEY and CDR2 SMNVEV (reference sequence). DNA of the CDR3: TGTGCCAGCAGTTTGTCGGCGGGAGTGAAATTTTTGGAGCAGTTCTTC. Its protein is CASSLSAGVKFLEQFF.

The chain carries TRBV5-1 and TRBJ2-1; 8 bases agree with TRBD1. Looked up from germline, CDR1 is SGHRS and CDR2 is YFSETQ. This CDR3 contains 14 residues. Trimming took 8 bases from V and 5 from J; bases not matched to a gene: 9. The CDR3 loop is CASARDRPNNEQFF. The CDR3 nucleotides are TGCGCCAGTGCCCGGGACAGGCCTAACAATGAGCAGTTCTTC. Supplemented by reference TRBV5-1 and TRBJ2-1, the full variable domain reads KAGVTQTPRYLIKTRGQQVTLSCSPISGHRSVSWYQQTPGQGLQFLFEYFSETQRNKGNFPGRFSGRQFSNSRSEMNVSTLELGDSALYLCASARDRPNNEQFFGPGTRLTVL.

The chain is built from TRBV10-1 and TRBJ2-1, with D perhaps TRBD2 (6 bases). The CDR3 extends over 15 amino acids. Germline assignment: CDR1 WNHNN and CDR2 SYGVQD (reference sequence). V gave up 4 bases and J gave up 2 bases, with 12 bases separating them. CDR3 protein: CASSGQAGPYNEQFF. Written as DNA, the CDR3 is TGCGCCAGCAGTGGTCAGGCGGGACCCTACAATGAGCAGTTCTTC.

V usage is TRBV5-4 and J usage is TRBJ1-1, with 8 bases matching TRBD1. This CDR3 spans 16 amino acids. CDR1 and CDR2 (germline): SGHNT, YYREEE (reference sequence). With 0 bases clipped from V and 5 bases from J, the junction kept 9 bases outside the gene matches. The CDR3 nucleotides are TGTGCCAGCAGCTTGGGGACCACAGGGGGGGGGACTGAAGCTTTCTTT. Translated: CASSLGTTGGGTEAFF.

This clone was recorded once. CDR3 sequence: CAWSVSGRAGNEQYF. CDR3 sequence (DNA): TGTGCCTGGAGTGTAAGTGGGAGGGCCGGGAACGAGCAGTACTTC. The V gene is TRBV30, the J gene TRBJ2-7; TRBD2 matches at 7 bases. CDR1 and CDR2 (germline): GTSNPN, SVGIG (reference sequence). With 0 bases clipped from V and 5 bases from J, the junction kept 10 bases outside the gene matches. The CDR3 is 15 residues long.